The 21 T cell receptor beta chains given below trace back to one sample, sequenced in a study of blood T cell repertoires in COVID-19. TCRdb's table, derived via immunoSEQ multiplex PCR, lists solely in-frame clones and lacks some. The data hold approximately 190,000 clones, with 80% observed a single time. Sample: peripheral blood. These receptors all come from a man in his 60s with acute or convalescent COVID-19.

This chain links TRBV9 with TRBJ2-2; TRBD1 agrees at 8 bases. Germline lookup yields CDR1 SGDLS and CDR2 YYNGEE. The CDR3 runs to 18 residues. Unmatched junction bases numbered 15, after V lost 4 bases and J lost 4 bases. CDR3 nucleotides: TGTGCCAGCAGCTTTCACCCTCGACAGGGGAAGGGCACCGGGGAGCTGTTTTTT. This encodes CASSFHPRQGKGTGELFF.

V and J are TRBV14 and TRBJ2-7; 7 positions agree with TRBD2. CDR1 and CDR2 from the germline V gene are SGHDN and FVKESK. The junction had 8 bases not matched to a gene; V was cut back by 1 base and J by 2 bases. This CDR3 has 16 amino acids. Here the CDR3 DNA reads TGTGCCAGCAGCCAAGCGATTTTCGGGACTACCTACGAGCAGTACTTC. Its protein is CASSQAIFGTTYEQYF.

This chain connects TRBV7-2 to TRBJ1-2, with D unresolved. This CDR3 is built from 15 residues. The germline gives CDR1 SGHTA, CDR2 FQGNSA. The V end lost 2 bases, the J end lost 5 bases, and 15 bases lay between the germline ends. The DNA of the CDR3 is TGTGCCAGCAGCTTAATGGTGGGCGCCGTATATGGCTACACCTTC. Residues: CASSLMVGAVYGYTF.

V is TRBV19 and J is TRBJ2-1; 8 positions agree with TRBD2. The CDR3 runs to 17 residues. The germline gives CDR1 LNHDA, CDR2 SQIVND (reference sequence). The V segment lost 5 bases and the J segment 6 bases; nucleotides outside the gene matches: 15. The DNA for the CDR3 is TGTGCCAGTAGTCTTACAACAGTAGCGGGGCGCTTCAATGAGCAGTTCTTC. Its translation is CASSLTTVAGRFNEQFF. Variable domain in full (rest from reference TRBV19 and TRBJ2-1): DGGITQSPKYLFRKEGQNVTLSCEQNLNHDAMYWYRQDPGQGLRLIYYSQIVNDFQKGDIAEGYSVSREKKESFPLTVTSAQKNPTAFYLCASSLTTVAGRFNEQFFGPGTRLTVL.

The chain recombines TRBV19 with TRBJ1-5; the D gene is possibly TRBD1 (5 bases). With 3 bases removed from V and 5 bases from J, the gap between germline ends came to 11 bases. CDR3 size: 14 residues. Germline CDR1 is LNHDA and CDR2 is SQIVND (reference sequence). The CDR3 sequence: CASSIRGDDQPQHF. As DNA, the CDR3 is TGTGCCAGTAGTATTCGGGGGGATGATCAGCCCCAGCATTTT. The full variable domain, in which reference TRBV19 and TRBJ1-5 provide the parts outside the CDR3, is DGGITQSPKYLFRKEGQNVTLSCEQNLNHDAMYWYRQDPGQGLRLIYYSQIVNDFQKGDIAEGYSVSREKKESFPLTVTSAQKNPTAFYLCASSIRGDDQPQHFGDGTRLSIL.

The gene calls are TRBV27 and TRBJ1-1; 10 bases are shared with TRBD1. Trimming removed 5 bases from V and 5 bases from J; junction bases left unmatched: 20. The CDR3 extends over 19 amino acids. CDR1 and CDR2 from the germline V gene are MNHEY and SMNVEV (reference sequence). The CDR3 DNA is TGTGCCAGCAGTCAGGGAGCGCCGAGGACAGGGGGATTGTGGACTGAAGCTTTCTTT. Translation gives CASSQGAPRTGGLWTEAFF.

The rearrangement uses TRBV5-4 and TRBJ2-3; TRBD2 matches at 12 bases. Per the germline V gene, CDR1 is SGHNT and CDR2 is YYREEE (reference sequence). The CDR3 consists of 16 residues. V lost 2 bases to trimming and J lost 3 bases; unmatched junction nucleotides: 4. The CDR3 nucleotides are TGTGCCAGCAGCTTACCCGGGACTAGCGGGACAGATACGCAGTATTTT. Translation: CASSLPGTSGTDTQYF.

This rearrangement joins TRBV25-1 to TRBJ2-1, with 7 bases lining up with TRBD2. The V segment lost 6 bases and the J segment 4 bases; nucleotides outside the gene matches: 9. Germline V lookup: CDR1 MGHDK, CDR2 SYGVNS. The CDR3 is made up of 15 amino acids. The CDR3 is CASSHPSGPYNEQFF. The CDR3 DNA reads TGTGCCAGCAGCCACCCTAGCGGACCGTACAATGAGCAGTTCTTC.

This clone appeared a single time. The chain employs TRBV30 and TRBJ2-3, with TRBD2 matching 11 bases. V trimming: 0 bases; J trimming: 4 bases; junction bases outside the gene matches: 12. The CDR3 loop spans 18 amino acids. In germline, CDR1 is GTSNPN, CDR2 SVGIG (reference sequence). CDR3 DNA sequence: TGTGCCTGGAGTGTACAGGGTCGGCTAGCGGGAGGCTCAGATACGCAGTATTTT. Amino acid sequence: CAWSVQGRLAGGSDTQYF.

The chain carries TRBV10-3 and TRBJ1-3; the match to TRBD1 covers 8 bases. With 6 bases clipped from V and 2 bases from J, the junction kept 0 bases outside the gene matches. Germline V gene sequence: CDR1 ENHRY, CDR2 SYGVKD. This CDR3 region has 13 residues. The CDR3 region is CAIRDRAGNTIYF. The DNA for the CDR3 is TGTGCCATCAGGGACAGGGCTGGAAACACCATATATTTT.

This chain uses TRBV2 with TRBJ1-2; TRBD1 agrees at 10 bases. CDR1 and CDR2 (germline): SNHLY, FYNNEI. The CDR3 loop spans 14 amino acids. After removal of 6 bases from V and 3 bases from J, the junction contained 4 bases not matched to a gene. CDR3 protein: CASSKDRGDYGYTF. The CDR3 bases are TGTGCCAGCAGCAAGGACAGGGGGGACTATGGCTACACCTTC.

The chain combines TRBV10-3 with TRBJ1-2; D remains ambiguous. V was cut by 8 bases and J by 4 bases, with 17 bases left in between. CDR3 length equals 14 residues. CDR1 and CDR2 (germline): ENHRY, SYGVKD. This chain's CDR3 is CAIHGPPEGYGYTF. The CDR3 DNA reads as TGTGCCATCCATGGGCCACCGGAGGGCTATGGCTACACCTTC.

The chain links TRBV19 to TRBJ2-1, with 15 bases that match TRBD2. The CDR3 consists of 18 residues. The ends lost 11 bases at V and 0 bases at J; junction bases unmatched: 11. Germline CDR1 reads LNHDA; CDR2 reads SQIVND (reference sequence). The CDR3 sequence is CAAPGTSGRRRSYNEQFF. CDR3 nucleotides: TGTGCCGCTCCTGGGACTAGCGGGAGGAGGCGCTCCTACAATGAGCAGTTCTTC.

This chain connects TRBV3-1 (or the pseudogene TRBV3-2) to TRBJ1-1, with unresolved D. This CDR3 region has 12 residues. V shed 1 base and J shed 7 bases, with 7 bases lying between them. CDR1 and CDR2 from the germline V gene are LGHDT and YNNKEL (reference sequence). CDR3 nucleotide sequence: TGTGCCAGCAGCCAAGGGCAGCGTGAAGCTTTCTTT. It encodes CASSQGQREAFF.

The gene calls are TRBV7-9 and TRBJ2-7; 10 nucleotides line up with TRBD1. The CDR3 runs 18 residues. From germline, CDR1 is SEHNR and CDR2 FQNEAQ (reference sequence). The V and J ends lost 6 bases and 2 bases, in that order; junction bases with no gene match: 16. The CDR3 region has the DNA TGTGCCAGCAGTCAGGACAGGGGGGCGTCGAATTCCCCCTACGAGCAGTACTTC. This gives the protein CASSQDRGASNSPYEQYF.

This rearrangement joins TRBV15 to TRBJ1-5; 8 bases agree with TRBD1. After removal of 4 bases from V and 6 bases from J, the junction contained 8 bases not matched to a gene. The CDR3 has 15 amino acids. CDR1 is LNHNV and CDR2 is YYDKDF in the germline V gene (reference sequence). CDR3 loop: CATSKYGQGTQPQHF. The CDR3 bases are TGTGCCACCAGCAAGTACGGACAGGGAACTCAGCCCCAGCATTTT.

The rearrangement uses TRBV7-3 and TRBJ2-5, with a tentative D call TRBD1 (5 bases). The CDR3 has 13 residues. V shed 2 bases and J shed 2 bases, with 6 bases lying between them. Germline V lookup: CDR1 SGHTA, CDR2 FQGTGA. The CDR3 sequence: CASSLGHQETQYF. The CDR3 DNA follows: TGTGCCAGCAGCTTAGGACATCAAGAGACCCAGTACTTC.

The genes are TRBV5-6 and TRBJ1-2, with TRBD1 as a possible D gene (5 bases). This CDR3 has 13 residues. The V gene lost 3 bases and the J gene lost 10 bases, with 16 bases spanning the gap. CDR1 SGHDT and CDR2 YYEEEE come from the germline V gene. The CDR3 spells CASSWRDGTTYTF. In DNA form, the CDR3 reads TGTGCCAGCAGCTGGAGGGACGGAACCACCTACACCTTC. Full variable domain (missing parts from reference TRBV5-6 and TRBJ1-2): DAGVTQSPTHLIKTRGQQVTLRCSPKSGHDTVSWYQQALGQGPQFIFQYYEEEERQRGNFPDRFSGHQFPNYSSELNVNALLLGDSALYLCASSWRDGTTYTFGSGTRLTVV.

The CDR3 is CASSPAGQRGSEQFF. The CDR3 nucleotides are TGTGCCAGCTCACCAGCGGGACAGAGAGGGAGTGAGCAGTTCTTC. The gene calls are TRBV18 and TRBJ2-1; D is perhaps TRBD1 (7 bases). Looked up from germline, CDR1 is KGHSH and CDR2 is LQKENI. V lost 2 bases and J 9 bases, leaving 17 bases between the germline ends. The CDR3 extends over 15 amino acids.

The chain uses TRBV6-5 and TRBJ1-6; TRBD1 is a possible D gene (6 bases). The CDR3 contains 14 residues. The V end lost 6 bases, the J end lost 10 bases, and 16 bases lay between the germline ends. CDR1 and CDR2 from the germline V gene are MNHEY and SVGAGI. The DNA of the CDR3 is TGTGCCAGCAGGCCCGACAGGAAAGGCTCACCCCTCCACTTT. This gives the protein CASRPDRKGSPLHF.

The CDR3 is CASSPGTALPNSPLHF. CDR3 sequence (DNA): TGTGCCAGCAGCCCCGGCACAGCACTTCCAAATTCACCCCTCCACTTT. The chain joins TRBV7-2 to TRBJ1-6, with D unclear. Germline-derived CDR1 and CDR2 are SGHTA and FQGNSA. Trimming took off 5 bases at V and 7 bases at J, with 18 bases between the two ends. This CDR3 region has 16 residues.